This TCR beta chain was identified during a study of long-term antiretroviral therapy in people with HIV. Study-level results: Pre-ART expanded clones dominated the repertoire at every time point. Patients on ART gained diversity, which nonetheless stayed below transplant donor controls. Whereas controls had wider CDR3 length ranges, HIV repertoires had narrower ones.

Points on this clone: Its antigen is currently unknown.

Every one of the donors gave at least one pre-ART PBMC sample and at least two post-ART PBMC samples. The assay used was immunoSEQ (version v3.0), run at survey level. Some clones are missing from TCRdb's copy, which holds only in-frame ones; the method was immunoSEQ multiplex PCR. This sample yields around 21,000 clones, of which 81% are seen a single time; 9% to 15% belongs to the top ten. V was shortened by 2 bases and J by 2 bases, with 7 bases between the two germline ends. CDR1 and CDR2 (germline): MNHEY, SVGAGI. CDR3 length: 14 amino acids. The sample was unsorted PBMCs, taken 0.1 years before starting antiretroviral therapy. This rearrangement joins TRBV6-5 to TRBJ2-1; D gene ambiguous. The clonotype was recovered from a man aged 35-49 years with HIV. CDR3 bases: TGTGCCAGCAGTTACAACACGCCCTACAATGAGCAGTTCTTC. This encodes CASSYNTPYNEQFF.